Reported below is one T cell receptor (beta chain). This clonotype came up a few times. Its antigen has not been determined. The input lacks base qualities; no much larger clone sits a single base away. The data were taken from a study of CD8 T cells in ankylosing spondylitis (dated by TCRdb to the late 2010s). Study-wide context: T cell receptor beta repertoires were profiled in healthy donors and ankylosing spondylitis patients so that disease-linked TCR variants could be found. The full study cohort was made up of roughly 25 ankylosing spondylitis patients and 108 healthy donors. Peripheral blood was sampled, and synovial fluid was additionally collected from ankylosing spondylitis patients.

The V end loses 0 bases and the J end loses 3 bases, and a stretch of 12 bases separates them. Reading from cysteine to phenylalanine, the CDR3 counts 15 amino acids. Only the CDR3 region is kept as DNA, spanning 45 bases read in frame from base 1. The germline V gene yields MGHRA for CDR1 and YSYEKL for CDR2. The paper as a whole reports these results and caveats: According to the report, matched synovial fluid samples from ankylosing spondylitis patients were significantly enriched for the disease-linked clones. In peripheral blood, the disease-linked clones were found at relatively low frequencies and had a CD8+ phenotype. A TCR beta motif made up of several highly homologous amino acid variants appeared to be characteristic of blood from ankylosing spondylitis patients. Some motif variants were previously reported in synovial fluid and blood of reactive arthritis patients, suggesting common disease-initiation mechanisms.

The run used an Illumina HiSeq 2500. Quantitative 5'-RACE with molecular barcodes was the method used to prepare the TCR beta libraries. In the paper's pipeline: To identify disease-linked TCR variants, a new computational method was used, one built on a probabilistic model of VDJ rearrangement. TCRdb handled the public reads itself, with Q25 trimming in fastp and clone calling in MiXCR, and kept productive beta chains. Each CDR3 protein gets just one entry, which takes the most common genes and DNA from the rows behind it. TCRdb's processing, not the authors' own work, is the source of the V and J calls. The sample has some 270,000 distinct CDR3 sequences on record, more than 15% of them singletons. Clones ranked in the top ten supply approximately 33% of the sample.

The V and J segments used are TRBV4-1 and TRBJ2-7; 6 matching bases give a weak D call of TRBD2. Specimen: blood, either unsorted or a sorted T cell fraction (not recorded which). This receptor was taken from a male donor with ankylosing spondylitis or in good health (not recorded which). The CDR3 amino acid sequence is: CASSQEAGQGYEQYF. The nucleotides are TGCGCCAGCAGCCAAGAGGCGGGGCAAGGCTACGAGCAGTACTTC.